This T cell receptor beta chain was sequenced for a study of cytomegalovirus exposure and HLA in healthy donors. PCR employed 60 Vbeta and 13 Jbeta primers. The table came from immunoSEQ multiplex PCR; TCRdb's copy has only in-frame clones and leaves some out. The sample comprises over 120,000 clones, 80% of which are singletons, and less than 3% rests with the top ten. Trimming at V came to 0 bases and at J to 0 bases, leaving 11 bases not matched to a gene. The CDR3 is 19 residues long. Germline-derived CDR1 and CDR2 are LNHNV and YYDKDF (reference sequence). Notes on the study in general: The authors assumed roughly uniform sequencing depth across donors for presence/absence analyses. Earlier results showed most TCR beta V segments being productive about 90% or about 30% of the time. Associated with HLA alleles at 0.05 false discovery rate in a later analysis were 16,951 TCR beta sequences.

With respect to this clone: Its antigen is undetermined.

The chain couples TRBV15 to TRBJ1-3; 7 bases fit TRBD1. Sequenced material: PBMCs. The TCR originated in a man aged 50 to 59 in good health and CMV-seronegative. CDR3: CATSRDRRGQSVSGNTIYF. CDR3 sequence (DNA): TGTGCCACCAGCAGAGATCGTCGGGGACAGTCCGTCTCTGGAAACACCATATATTTT.